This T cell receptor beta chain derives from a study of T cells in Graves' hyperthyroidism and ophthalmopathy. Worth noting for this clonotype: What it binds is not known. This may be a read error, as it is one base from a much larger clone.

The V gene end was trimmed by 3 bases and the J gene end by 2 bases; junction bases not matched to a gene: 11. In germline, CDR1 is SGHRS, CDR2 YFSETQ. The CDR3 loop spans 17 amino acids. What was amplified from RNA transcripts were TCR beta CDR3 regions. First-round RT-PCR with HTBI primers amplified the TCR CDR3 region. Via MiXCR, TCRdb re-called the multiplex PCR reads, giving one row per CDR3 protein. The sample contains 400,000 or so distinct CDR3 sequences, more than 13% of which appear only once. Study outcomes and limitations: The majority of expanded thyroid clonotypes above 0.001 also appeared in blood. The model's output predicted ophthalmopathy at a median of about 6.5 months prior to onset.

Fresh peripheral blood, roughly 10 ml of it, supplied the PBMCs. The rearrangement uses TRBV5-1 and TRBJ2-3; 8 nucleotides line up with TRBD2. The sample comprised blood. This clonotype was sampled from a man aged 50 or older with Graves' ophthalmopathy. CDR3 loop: CASSSASAGLVTDTQYF. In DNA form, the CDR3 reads TGCGCCAGCAGCTCGGCCTCGGCGGGACTAGTCACAGATACGCAGTATTTT.